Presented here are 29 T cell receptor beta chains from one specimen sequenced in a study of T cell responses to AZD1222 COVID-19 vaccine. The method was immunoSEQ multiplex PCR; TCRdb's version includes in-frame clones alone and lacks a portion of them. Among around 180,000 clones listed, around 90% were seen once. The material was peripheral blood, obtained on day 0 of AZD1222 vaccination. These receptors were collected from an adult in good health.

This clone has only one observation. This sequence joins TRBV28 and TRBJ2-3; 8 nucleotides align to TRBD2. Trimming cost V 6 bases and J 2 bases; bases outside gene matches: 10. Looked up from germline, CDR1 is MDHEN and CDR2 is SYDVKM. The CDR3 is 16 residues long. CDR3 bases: TGTGCCAGCAGCCCTACTAGCGGTCCTCACACAGATACGCAGTATTTT. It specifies CASSPTSGPHTDTQYF.

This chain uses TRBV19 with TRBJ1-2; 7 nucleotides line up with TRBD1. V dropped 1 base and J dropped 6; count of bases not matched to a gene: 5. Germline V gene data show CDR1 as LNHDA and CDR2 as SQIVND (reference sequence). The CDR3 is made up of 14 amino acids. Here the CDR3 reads CASSIVTGENGYTF. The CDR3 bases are TGTGCCAGTAGTATAGTTACAGGGGAAAATGGCTACACCTTC.

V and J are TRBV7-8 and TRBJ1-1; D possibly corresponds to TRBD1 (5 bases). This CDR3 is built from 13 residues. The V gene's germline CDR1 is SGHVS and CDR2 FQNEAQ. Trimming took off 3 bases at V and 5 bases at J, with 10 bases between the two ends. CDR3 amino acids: CASSFSGTTEAFF. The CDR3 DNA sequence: TGTGCCAGCAGCTTCTCCGGGACGACTGAAGCTTTCTTT.

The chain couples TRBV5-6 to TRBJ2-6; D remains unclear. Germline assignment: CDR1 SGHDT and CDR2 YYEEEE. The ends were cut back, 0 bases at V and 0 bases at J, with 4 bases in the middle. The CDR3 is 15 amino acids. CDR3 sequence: CASSLDISGANVLTF. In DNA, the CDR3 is TGTGCCAGCAGCTTGGATATCTCTGGGGCCAACGTCCTGACTTTC.

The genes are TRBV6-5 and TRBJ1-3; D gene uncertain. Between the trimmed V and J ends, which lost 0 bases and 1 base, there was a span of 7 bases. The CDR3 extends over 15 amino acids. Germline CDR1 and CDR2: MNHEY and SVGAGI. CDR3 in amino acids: CASSYSAQSGNTIYF. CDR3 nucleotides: TGTGCCAGCAGTTACTCGGCGCAGTCTGGAAACACCATATATTTT.

CDR3 DNA sequence: TGCGCCAGCAGAGTCGGGAGCGAGGGTACGCAGTATTTT. Residues: CASRVGSEGTQYF. This rearrangement joins TRBV5-1 to TRBJ2-3; D is perhaps TRBD2 (6 bases). CDR1 is SGHRS, CDR2 YFSETQ, per germline. Trimming took off 5 bases at V and 8 bases at J, with 15 bases between the two ends. The CDR3 is 13 residues long.

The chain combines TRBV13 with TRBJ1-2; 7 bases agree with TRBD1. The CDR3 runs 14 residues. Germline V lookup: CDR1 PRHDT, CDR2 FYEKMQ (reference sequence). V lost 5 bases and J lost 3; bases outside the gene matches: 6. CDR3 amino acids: CASSPRTGDYGYTF. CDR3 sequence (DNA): TGTGCCAGCAGCCCCCGGACAGGTGACTATGGCTACACCTTC.

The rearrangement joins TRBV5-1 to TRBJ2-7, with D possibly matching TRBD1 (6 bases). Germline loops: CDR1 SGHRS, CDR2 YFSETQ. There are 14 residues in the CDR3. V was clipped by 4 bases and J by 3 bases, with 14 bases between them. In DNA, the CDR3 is TGCGCCAGCAGCCACAGGGCCGGTGTCTACGAGCAGTACTTC. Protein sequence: CASSHRAGVYEQYF. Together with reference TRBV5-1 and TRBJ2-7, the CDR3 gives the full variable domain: KAGVTQTPRYLIKTRGQQVTLSCSPISGHRSVSWYQQTPGQGLQFLFEYFSETQRNKGNFPGRFSGRQFSNSRSEMNVSTLELGDSALYLCASSHRAGVYEQYFGPGTRLTVT.

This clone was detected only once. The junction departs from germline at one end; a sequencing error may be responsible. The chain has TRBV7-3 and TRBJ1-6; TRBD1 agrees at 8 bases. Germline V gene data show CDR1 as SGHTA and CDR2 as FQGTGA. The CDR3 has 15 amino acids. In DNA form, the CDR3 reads TGTGCCAGCAGCCTAACCCCAGGGGGCGATTCACCCCTCCACTTT. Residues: CASSLTPGGDSPLHF.

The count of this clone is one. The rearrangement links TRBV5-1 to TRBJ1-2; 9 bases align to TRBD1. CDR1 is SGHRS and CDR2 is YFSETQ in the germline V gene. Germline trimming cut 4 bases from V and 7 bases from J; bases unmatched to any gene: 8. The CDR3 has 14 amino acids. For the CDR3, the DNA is TGCGCCAGCAGCCTAGGACAGGGGATGGCTGGCTACACCTTC. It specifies CASSLGQGMAGYTF.

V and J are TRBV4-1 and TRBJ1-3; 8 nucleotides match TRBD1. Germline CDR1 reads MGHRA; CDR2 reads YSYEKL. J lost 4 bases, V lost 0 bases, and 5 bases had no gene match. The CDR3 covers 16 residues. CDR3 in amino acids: CASSQDQGAAGNTIYF. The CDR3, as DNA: TGCGCCAGCAGCCAAGATCAGGGGGCGGCGGGAAACACCATATATTTT.

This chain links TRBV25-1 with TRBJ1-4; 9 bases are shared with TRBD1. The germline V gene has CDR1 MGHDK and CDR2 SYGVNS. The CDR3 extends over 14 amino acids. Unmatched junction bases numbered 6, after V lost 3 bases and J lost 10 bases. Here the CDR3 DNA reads TGTGCCAGCAGTGAGACAGGGGGGCAAGGAAAACTGTTTTTT. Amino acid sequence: CASSETGGQGKLFF.

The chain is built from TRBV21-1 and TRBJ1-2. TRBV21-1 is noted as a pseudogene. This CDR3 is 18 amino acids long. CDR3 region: CASSKARDGRITNYGYTF. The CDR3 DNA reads TGTGCCAGCAGCAAAGCGCGGGACGGACGAATTACTAACTATGGCTACACCTTC.

The CDR3 protein is CASSQEGRANQPQHF. Written as DNA, the CDR3 is TGTGCCAGCAGCCAAGAGGGGAGGGCGAATCAGCCCCAGCATTTT. The V and J genes are TRBV7-9 and TRBJ1-5; a possible D gene is TRBD1 (5 bases). V gave up 5 bases and J gave up 4 bases, with 15 bases separating them. Germline CDR1 reads SEHNR; CDR2 reads FQNEAQ (reference sequence). The CDR3 covers 15 residues. The complete variable domain, with remaining parts taken from reference TRBV7-9 and TRBJ1-5, reads DTGVSQNPRHKITKRGQNVTFRCDPISEHNRLYWYRQTLGQGPEFLTYFQNEAQLEKSRLLSDRFSAERPKGSFSTLEIQRTEQGDSAMYLCASSQEGRANQPQHFGDGTRLSIL.

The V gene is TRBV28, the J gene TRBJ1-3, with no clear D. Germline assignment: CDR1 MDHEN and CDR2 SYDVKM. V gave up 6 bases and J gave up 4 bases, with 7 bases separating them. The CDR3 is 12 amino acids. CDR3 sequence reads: CASRPPGNTIYF. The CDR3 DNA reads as TGTGCCAGCAGGCCCCCCGGAAACACCATATATTTT.

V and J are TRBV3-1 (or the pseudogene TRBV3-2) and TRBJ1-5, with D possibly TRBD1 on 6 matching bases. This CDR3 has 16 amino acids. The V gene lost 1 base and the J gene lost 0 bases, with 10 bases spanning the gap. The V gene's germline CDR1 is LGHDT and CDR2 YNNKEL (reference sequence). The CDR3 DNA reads TGTGCCAGCAGCCAAGGAGGGGGATATAGCAATCAGCCCCAGCATTTT. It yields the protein CASSQGGGYSNQPQHF.

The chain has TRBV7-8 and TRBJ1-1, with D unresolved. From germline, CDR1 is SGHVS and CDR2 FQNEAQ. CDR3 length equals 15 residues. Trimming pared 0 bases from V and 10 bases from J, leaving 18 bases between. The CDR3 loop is CASSLALGKHVGAFF. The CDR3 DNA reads TGTGCCAGCAGCTTAGCGCTCGGGAAACACGTAGGAGCTTTCTTT.

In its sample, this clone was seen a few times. Here the CDR3 DNA reads TGTGCCAGTAGTTTCTTGACAGGGGGAAGTGAAAAACTGTTTTTT. Translation gives CASSFLTGGSEKLFF. The rearrangement links TRBV19 to TRBJ1-4; TRBD1 aligns across 9 bases. CDR1 is LNHDA and CDR2 is SQIVND in the germline V gene (reference sequence). This CDR3 contains 15 residues. The V gene end was trimmed by 5 bases and the J gene end by 7 bases; junction bases not matched to a gene: 8.

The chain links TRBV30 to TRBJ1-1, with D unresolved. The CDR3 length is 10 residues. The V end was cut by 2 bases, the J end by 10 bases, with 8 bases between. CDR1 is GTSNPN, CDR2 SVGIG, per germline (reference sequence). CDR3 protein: CAWSRVGAFF. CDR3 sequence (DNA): TGTGCCTGGAGTCGAGTTGGAGCTTTCTTT.

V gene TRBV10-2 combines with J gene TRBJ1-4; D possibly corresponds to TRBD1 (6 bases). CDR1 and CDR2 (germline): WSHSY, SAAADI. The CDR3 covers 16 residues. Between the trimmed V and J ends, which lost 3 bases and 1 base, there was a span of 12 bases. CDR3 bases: TGCGCCAGCAGTGATGGGGGGGCCGGAACTAATGAAAAACTGTTTTTT. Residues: CASSDGGAGTNEKLFF.

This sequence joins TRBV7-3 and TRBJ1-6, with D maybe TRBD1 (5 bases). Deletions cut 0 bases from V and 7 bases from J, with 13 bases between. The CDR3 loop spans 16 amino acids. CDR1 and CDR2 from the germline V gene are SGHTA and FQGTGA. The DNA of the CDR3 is TGTGCCAGCAGCTTAACCGGGGGGGTTAGGAATTCACCCCTCCACTTT. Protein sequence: CASSLTGGVRNSPLHF.

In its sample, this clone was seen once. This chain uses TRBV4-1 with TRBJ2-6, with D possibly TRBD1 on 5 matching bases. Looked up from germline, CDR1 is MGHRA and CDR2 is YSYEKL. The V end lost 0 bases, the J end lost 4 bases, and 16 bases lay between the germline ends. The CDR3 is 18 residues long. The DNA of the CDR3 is TGCGCCAGCAGCCAAGAACCATTAGGGGCTTCGGGGGCCAACGTCCTGACTTTC. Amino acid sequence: CASSQEPLGASGANVLTF.

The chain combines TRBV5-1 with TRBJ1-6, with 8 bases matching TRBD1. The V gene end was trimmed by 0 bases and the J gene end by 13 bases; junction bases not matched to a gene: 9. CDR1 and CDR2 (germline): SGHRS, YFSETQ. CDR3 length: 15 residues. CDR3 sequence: CASSLASGGPLPLHF. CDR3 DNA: TGCGCCAGCAGCTTGGCGTCAGGGGGCCCCCTGCCCCTCCACTTT.

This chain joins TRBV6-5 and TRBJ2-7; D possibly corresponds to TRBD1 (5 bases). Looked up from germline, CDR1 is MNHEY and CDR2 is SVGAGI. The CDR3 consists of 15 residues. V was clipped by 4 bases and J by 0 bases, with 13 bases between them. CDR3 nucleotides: TGTGCCAGCAGTTTAGACAGACGAAGCTCCTACGAGCAGTACTTC. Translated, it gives CASSLDRRSSYEQYF.

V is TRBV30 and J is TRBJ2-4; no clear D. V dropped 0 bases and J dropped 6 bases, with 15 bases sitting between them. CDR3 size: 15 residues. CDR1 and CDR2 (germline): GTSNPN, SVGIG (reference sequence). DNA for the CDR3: TGTGCCTGGAGTGTACATGAGGAGTCGGGAAACATTCAGTACTTC. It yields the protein CAWSVHEESGNIQYF.

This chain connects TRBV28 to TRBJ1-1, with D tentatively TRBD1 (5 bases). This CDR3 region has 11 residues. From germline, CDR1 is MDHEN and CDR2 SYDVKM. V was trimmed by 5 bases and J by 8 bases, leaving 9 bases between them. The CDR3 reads CASSRDYEAFF. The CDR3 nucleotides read TGTGCCAGCAGTCGGGACTACGAAGCTTTCTTT.

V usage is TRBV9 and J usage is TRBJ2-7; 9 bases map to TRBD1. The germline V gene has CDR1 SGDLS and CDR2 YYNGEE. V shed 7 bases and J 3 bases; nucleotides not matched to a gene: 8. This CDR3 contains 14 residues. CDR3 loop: CASAPGQGVYEQYF. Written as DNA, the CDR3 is TGTGCCAGCGCACCGGGACAGGGAGTCTACGAGCAGTACTTC. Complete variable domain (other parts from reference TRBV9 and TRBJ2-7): DSGVTQTPKHLITATGQRVTLRCSPRSGDLSVYWYQQSLDQGLQFLIQYYNGEERAKGNILERFSAQQFPDLHSELNLSSLELGDSALYFCASAPGQGVYEQYFGPGTRLTVT.

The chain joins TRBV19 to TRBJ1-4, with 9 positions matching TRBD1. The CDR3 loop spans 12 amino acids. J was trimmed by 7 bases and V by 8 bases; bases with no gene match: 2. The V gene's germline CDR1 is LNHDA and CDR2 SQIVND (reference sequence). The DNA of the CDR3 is TGTGCCAGTGCACAGGGGGCTGAAAAACTGTTTTTT. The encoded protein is CASAQGAEKLFF.

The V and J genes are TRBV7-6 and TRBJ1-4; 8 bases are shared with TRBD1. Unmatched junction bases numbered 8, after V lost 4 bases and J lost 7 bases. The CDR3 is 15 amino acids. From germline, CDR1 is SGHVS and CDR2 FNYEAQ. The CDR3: CASSSGQGLGEKLFF. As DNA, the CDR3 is TGTGCCAGCAGCTCCGGACAGGGCCTGGGTGAAAAACTGTTTTTT. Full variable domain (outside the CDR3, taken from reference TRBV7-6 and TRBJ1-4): GAGVSQSPRYKVTKRGQDVALRCDPISGHVSLYWYRQALGQGPEFLTYFNYEAQQDKSGLPNDRFSAERPEGSISTLTIQRTEQRDSAMYRCASSSGQGLGEKLFFGSGTQLSVL.